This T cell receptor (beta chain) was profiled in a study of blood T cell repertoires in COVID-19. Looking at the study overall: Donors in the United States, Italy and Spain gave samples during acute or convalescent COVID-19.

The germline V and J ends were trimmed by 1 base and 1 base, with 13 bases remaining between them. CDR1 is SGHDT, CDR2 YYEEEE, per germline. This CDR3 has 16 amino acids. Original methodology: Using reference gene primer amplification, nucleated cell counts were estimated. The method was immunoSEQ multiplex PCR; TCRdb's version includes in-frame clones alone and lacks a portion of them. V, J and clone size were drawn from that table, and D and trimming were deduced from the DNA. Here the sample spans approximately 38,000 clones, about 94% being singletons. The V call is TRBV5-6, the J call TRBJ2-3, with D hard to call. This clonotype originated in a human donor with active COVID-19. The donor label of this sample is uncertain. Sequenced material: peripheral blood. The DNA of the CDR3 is TGTGCCAGCAGCTTGATACGGCAGGCTCGCACAGATACGCAGTATTTT. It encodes CASSLIRQARTDTQYF.